This T cell receptor beta chain was documented in a study of cytomegalovirus exposure and HLA in healthy donors. Findings and limits, study-wide: Reports indicated that the classifier achieved high specificity and sensitivity in diagnosing cytomegalovirus status. Researchers reported in a later analysis that a missense DCLRE1C variant was tied to TCR beta V- and J-gene trimming. The likely origin of a cluster of highly shared sequence variants was a sequencing artifact.

CDR1 is SGHTA, CDR2 FQGTGA, per germline. The V end was cut by 5 bases, the J end by 4 bases, with 11 bases between. The CDR3 totals 13 residues. The PCR made use of 60 Vbeta and 13 Jbeta primers. The repertoire was sequenced with immunoSEQ multiplex PCR; TCRdb's copy has only in-frame clones and lacks some. The sample consists of about 180,000 clones, approximately 80% of them appearing once. This clone was detected a few times. Its antigen is unknown. Sequenced material: PBMCs. The rearrangement joins TRBV7-3 to TRBJ1-2; D remains ambiguous. The origin of this receptor is a man aged 18 to 30 in good health and CMV-seronegative. CDR3 bases: TGTGCCAGCAGCCCAAGTGCCAGCTATGGCTACACCTTC. Its protein is CASSPSASYGYTF.